A selection of T cell receptor beta chains follows, all from one sample in a study of shared T cell receptors in the human thymus. TCRdb keeps only in-frame clones here, not all; method: immunoSEQ multiplex PCR. The table shows over 650,000 clones, with around 87% occurring only once. This sample also belongs to another study, concerning human thymus T cells.

The specimen sequenced was thymocytes. These receptors were collected from a boy younger than two with a congenital heart defect. Each CDR3 is given with its conserved first and last residue. D genes are given only for firm matches.

V gene: TRBV27
J gene: TRBJ2-7
D gene: TRBD2
CDR3 protein: CASSLGGTSGKEYEQYF

V gene: TRBV4-3
J gene: TRBJ1-2
D gene: .
CDR3 protein: CASSQEKGDLGYTF

V gene: TRBV19
J gene: TRBJ1-2
D gene: .
CDR3 protein: CASSMSPGFPTNYGYTF

V gene: TRBV27
J gene: TRBJ2-1
D gene: TRBD2
CDR3 protein: CASTRALAGVVNEQFF

V gene: TRBV28
J gene: TRBJ2-1
D gene: TRBD2
CDR3 protein: CASNLAESSYNEQFF

V gene: TRBV5-1
J gene: TRBJ1-1
D gene: TRBD1
CDR3 protein: CASSWRTGPALVTEAFF

V gene: TRBV5-1
J gene: TRBJ2-3
D gene: TRBD2
CDR3 protein: CASSPRTSGVSADTQYF

V gene: TRBV5-1
J gene: TRBJ2-5
D gene: TRBD2
CDR3 protein: CASSLGLAGPWGETQYF

V gene: TRBV14
J gene: TRBJ2-2
D gene: .
CDR3 protein: CASSQDRERWNTGELFF

V gene: TRBV6-6
J gene: TRBJ1-4
D gene: TRBD1
CDR3 protein: CASSYTGTDNEKLFF

V gene: TRBV6-4
J gene: TRBJ2-6
D gene: .
CDR3 protein: CASSDRSRVLRSGANVLTF

V gene: TRBV4-3
J gene: TRBJ2-3
D gene: TRBD2
CDR3 protein: CASSQGTGTITDTQYF

V gene: TRBV29-1
J gene: TRBJ2-1
D gene: TRBD1
CDR3 protein: CSGTPGQDNEQFF

V gene: TRBV7-6
J gene: TRBJ2-4
D gene: TRBD1
CDR3 protein: CASSSGQGAIQYF

V gene: TRBV11-2
J gene: TRBJ2-3
D gene: .
CDR3 protein: CASSQEGGATTDTQYF

V gene: TRBV6-1
J gene: TRBJ1-3
D gene: .
CDR3 protein: CASSKTVSGNTIYF

V gene: TRBV5-6
J gene: TRBJ1-1
D gene: .
CDR3 protein: CASSLNRGITEAFF

V gene: TRBV27
J gene: TRBJ1-5
D gene: TRBD1
CDR3 protein: CASSLGGQGYQPQHF

V gene: TRBV29-1
J gene: TRBJ2-1
D gene: TRBD1
CDR3 protein: CSVEGTGQGKVEQFF

V gene: TRBV6-5
J gene: TRBJ2-3
D gene: TRBD2
CDR3 protein: CASSRLAGATDTQYF

V gene: TRBV28
J gene: TRBJ2-1
D gene: TRBD2
CDR3 protein: CASSFAGGRNEQFF

V gene: TRBV19
J gene: TRBJ1-1
D gene: .
CDR3 protein: CASSEGMNTEAFF

V gene: TRBV18
J gene: TRBJ2-5
D gene: .
CDR3 protein: CASSQPGHTGETQYF

V gene: TRBV7-8
J gene: TRBJ2-7
D gene: .
CDR3 protein: CASSLALGSSSYEQYF

V gene: TRBV30
J gene: TRBJ1-2
D gene: .
CDR3 protein: CAWASSWPYGYTF

V gene: TRBV5-6
J gene: TRBJ1-2
D gene: TRBD1
CDR3 protein: CASWPGTGGRKYGYTF

V gene: TRBV7-2
J gene: TRBJ1-5
D gene: .
CDR3 protein: CASSLVGRPQHF

V gene: TRBV10-3
J gene: TRBJ2-7
D gene: TRBD1
CDR3 protein: CAISEGRIRDRSYEQYF